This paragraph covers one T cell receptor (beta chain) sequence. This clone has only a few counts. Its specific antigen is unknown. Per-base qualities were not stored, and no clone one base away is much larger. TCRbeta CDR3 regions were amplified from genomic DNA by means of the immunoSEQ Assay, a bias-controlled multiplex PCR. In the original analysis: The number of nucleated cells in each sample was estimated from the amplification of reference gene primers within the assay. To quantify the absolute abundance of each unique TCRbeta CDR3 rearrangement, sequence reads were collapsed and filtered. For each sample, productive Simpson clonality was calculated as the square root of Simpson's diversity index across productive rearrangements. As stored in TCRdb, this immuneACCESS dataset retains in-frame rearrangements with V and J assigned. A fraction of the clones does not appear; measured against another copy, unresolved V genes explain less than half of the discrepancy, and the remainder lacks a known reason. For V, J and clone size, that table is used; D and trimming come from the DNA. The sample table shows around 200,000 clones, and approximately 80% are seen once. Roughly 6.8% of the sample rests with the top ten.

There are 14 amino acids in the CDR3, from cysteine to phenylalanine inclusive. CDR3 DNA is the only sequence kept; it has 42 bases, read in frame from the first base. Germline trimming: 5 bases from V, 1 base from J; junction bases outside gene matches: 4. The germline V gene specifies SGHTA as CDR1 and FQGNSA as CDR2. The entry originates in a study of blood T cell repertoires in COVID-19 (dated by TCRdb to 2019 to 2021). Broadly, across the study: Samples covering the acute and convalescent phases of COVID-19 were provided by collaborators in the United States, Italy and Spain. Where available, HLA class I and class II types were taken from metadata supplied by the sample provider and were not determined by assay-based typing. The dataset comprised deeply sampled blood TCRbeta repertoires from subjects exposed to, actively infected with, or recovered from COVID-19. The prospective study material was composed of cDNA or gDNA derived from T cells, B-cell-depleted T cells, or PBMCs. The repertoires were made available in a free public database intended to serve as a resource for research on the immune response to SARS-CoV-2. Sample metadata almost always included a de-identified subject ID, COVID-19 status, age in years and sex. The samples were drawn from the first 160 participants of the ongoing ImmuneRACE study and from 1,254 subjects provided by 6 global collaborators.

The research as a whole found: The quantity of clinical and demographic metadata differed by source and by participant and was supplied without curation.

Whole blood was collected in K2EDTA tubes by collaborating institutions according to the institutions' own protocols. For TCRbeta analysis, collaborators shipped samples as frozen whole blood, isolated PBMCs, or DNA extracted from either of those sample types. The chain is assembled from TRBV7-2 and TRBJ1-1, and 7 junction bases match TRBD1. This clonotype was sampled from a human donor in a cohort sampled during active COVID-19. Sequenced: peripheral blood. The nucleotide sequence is TGTGCCAGCAGCCCTCGGACAGGGAACACTGAAGCTTTCTTT. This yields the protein CASSPRTGNTEAFF.